This TCR beta chain derives from a study of cytomegalovirus exposure and HLA in healthy donors. V lost 3 bases and J 5 bases, leaving 12 bases between the germline ends. The CDR3 covers 14 residues. Germline-derived CDR1 and CDR2 are MNHEY and SMNVEV (reference sequence). 13 Jbeta primers and 60 Vbeta primers were used for the PCR. This table comes from immunoSEQ multiplex PCR, and its TCRdb copy is limited to in-frame clones, with some not included. The sample contains over 40,000 clones, around 68% of which appear only once. This sequence joins TRBV27 and TRBJ2-3; possibly TRBD2 for D (6 bases). The receptor was derived from a young man in good health and CMV-seronegative. Input material: PBMCs. The CDR3 DNA reads TGTGCCAGCAGTTTTTTTGCGGGAAAAGATACGCAGTATTTT. Translation: CASSFFAGKDTQYF.